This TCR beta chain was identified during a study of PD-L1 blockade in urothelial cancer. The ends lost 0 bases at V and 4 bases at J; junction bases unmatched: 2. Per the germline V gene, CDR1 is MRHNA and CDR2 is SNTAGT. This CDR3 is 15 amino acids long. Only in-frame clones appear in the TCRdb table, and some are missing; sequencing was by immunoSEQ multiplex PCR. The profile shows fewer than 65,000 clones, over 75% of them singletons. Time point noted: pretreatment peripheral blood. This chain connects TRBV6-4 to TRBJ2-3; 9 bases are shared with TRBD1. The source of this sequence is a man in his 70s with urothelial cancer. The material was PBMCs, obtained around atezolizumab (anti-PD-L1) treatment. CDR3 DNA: TGTGCCAGCAGTGACTCGAGACAGGGGGCAGATACGCAGTATTTT. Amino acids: CASSDSRQGADTQYF.